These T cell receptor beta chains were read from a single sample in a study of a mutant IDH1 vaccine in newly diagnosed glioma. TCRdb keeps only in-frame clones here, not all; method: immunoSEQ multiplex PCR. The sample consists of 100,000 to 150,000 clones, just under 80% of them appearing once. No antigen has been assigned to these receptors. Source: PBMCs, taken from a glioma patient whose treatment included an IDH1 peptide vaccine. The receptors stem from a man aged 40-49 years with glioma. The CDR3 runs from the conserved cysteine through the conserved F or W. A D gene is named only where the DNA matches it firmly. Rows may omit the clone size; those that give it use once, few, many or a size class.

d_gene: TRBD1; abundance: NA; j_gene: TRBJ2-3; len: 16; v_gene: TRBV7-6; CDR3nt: TGTGCCAGCAGCCCAACCGGGACAGGGGTCACAGATACGCAGTATTTT; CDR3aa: CASSPTGTGVTDTQYF
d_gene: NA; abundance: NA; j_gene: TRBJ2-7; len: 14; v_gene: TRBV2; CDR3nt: TGTGCCAGCAGTGATCCGGCCAGGGCGGTCGAGCAGTACTTC; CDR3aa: CASSDPARAVEQYF
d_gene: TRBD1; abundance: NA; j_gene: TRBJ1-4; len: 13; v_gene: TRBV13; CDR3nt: TGTGCCAGCAGCGCAGGGGGGTCGCCTAGACTGTTTTTT; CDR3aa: CASSAGGSPRLFF
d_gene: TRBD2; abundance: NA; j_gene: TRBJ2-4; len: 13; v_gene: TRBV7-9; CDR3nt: TGTGCCAGCCGCCCCGGGGAGGGGAACATTCAGTACTTC; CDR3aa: CASRPGEGNIQYF
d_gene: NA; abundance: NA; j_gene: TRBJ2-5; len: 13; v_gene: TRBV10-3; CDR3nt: TGTGCCATCAGTGTGGAATATCTGGAGACCCAGTACTTC; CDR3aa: CAISVEYLETQYF
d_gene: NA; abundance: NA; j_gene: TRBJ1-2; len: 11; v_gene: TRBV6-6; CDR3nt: TGTGCCAGTTCAAGCAACTATGGCTACACCTTC; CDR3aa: CASSSNYGYTF
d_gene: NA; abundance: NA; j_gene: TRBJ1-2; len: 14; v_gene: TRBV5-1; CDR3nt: TGCGCCAGCAGCCCAGGGACCCCTCCGAGGGGCTACACCTTC; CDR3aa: CASSPGTPPRGYTF
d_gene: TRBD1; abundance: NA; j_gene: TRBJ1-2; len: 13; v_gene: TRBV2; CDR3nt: TGTGCCAGCACCGGGACAGGGGCGGGAGGCTACACCTTC; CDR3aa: CASTGTGAGGYTF
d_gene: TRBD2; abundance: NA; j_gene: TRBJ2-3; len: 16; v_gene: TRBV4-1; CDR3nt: TGCGCCAGCAGCTCCCGACTAGCGGGGGGCCCGGATACGCAGTATTTT; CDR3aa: CASSSRLAGGPDTQYF
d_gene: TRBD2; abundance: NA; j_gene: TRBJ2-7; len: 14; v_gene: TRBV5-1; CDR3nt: TGCGCCAGCAGCCCCAGCGGGGGATCCTACGAGCAGTACTTC; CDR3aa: CASSPSGGSYEQYF
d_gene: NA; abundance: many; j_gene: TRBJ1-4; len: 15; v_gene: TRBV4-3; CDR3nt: TGCGCCAGCAGCCCATACAACCTCGGCGGTGAAAAACTGTTTTTT; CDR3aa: CASSPYNLGGEKLFF
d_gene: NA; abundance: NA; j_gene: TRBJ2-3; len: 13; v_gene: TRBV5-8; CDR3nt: TGTGCCAGCAGCCCCCTTTGGACAGATACGCAGTATTTT; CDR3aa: CASSPLWTDTQYF
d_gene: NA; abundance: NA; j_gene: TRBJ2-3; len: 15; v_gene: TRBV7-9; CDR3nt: TGTGCCAGCAGCCCCGGGACGAACCCTAGGGATACGCAGTATTTT; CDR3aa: CASSPGTNPRDTQYF
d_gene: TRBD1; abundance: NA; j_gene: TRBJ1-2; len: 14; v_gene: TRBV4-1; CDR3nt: TGCGCCAGCAGCCACGACAGGGGCGACTATGGCTACACCTTC; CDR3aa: CASSHDRGDYGYTF
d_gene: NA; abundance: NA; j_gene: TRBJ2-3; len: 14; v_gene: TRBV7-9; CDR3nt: TGTGCCAGCAGCTCTCGAGGCGCGGGAGATACGCAGTATTTT; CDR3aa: CASSSRGAGDTQYF
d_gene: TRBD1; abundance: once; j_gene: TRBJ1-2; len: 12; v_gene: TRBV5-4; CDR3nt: TGTGCCAGCAGCTACAGGGGAAGCGGCTACACCTTC; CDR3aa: CASSYRGSGYTF
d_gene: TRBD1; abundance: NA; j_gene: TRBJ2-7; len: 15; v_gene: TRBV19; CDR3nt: TGTGCCAGTAGTTCGGGACAGGGGGCTGGATACGAGCAGTACTTC; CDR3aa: CASSSGQGAGYEQYF
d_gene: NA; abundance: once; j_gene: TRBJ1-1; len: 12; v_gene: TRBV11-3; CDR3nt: TGTGCCAGCAGCTTTCAGGGGACTGAAGCTTTCTTT; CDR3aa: CASSFQGTEAFF
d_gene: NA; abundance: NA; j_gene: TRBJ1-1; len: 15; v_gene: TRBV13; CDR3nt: TGTGCCAGCAGCTTAGCGGGGCGTGGGGACACTGAAGCTTTCTTT; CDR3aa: CASSLAGRGDTEAFF
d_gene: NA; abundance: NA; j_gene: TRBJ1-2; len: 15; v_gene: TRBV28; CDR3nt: TGTGCCAGCAGTTTCTACAGGCCTAGTAACTATGGCTACACCTTC; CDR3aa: CASSFYRPSNYGYTF
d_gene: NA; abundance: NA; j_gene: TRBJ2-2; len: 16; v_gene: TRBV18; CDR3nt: TGTGCCAGCTCATCTCGACAGGGACTCAACACCGGGGAGCTGTTTTTT; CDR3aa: CASSSRQGLNTGELFF
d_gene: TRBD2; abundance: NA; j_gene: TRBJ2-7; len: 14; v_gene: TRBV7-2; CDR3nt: TGTGCCAGCAGCTCGGGACTAGGGTTCTACGAGCAGTACTTC; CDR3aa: CASSSGLGFYEQYF
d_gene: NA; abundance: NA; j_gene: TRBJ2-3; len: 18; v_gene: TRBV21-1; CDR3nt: TGTGCCAGCAGCAAAAGCCCATTCGTCGGGAGTCCATGGGATACGCAGTATTTT; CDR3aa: CASSKSPFVGSPWDTQYF
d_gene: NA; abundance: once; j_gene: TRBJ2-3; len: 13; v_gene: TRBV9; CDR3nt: TGTGCCAGCAGCGTAGTGGTGGAAGATACGCAGTATTTT; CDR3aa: CASSVVVEDTQYF
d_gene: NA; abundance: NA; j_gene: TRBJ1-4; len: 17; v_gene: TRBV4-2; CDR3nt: TGTGCCAGCAGCCGGAACGAGGCGGGGAGCTGGAGTGAAAAACTGTTTTTT; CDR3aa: CASSRNEAGSWSEKLFF
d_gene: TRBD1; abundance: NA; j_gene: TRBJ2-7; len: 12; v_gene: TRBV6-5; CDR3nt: TGTGCCAGCAGTTTCGGACAGGGGAAAGTGTACTTC; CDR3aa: CASSFGQGKVYF
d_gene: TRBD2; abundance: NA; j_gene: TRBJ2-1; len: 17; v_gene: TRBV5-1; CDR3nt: TGCGCCAGCAGCTCGAACAGAGGGACTAGCCGTACAAATGAGCAGTTCTTC; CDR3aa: CASSSNRGTSRTNEQFF
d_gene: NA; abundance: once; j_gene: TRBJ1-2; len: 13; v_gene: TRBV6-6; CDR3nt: TGTGCCAGCAGCCTTGGCAGGGACTATGGCTACACCTTC; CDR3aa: CASSLGRDYGYTF
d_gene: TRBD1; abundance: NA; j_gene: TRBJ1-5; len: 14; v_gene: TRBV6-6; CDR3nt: TGTGCCAGCACCCGGGACAGGGCGAATCAGCCCCAGCATTTT; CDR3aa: CASTRDRANQPQHF
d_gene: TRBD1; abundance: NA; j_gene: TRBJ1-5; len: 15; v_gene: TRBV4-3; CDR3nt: TGCGCCAGCAGCCAAGAGTCCAGGGGGGTTCAGCCCCAGCATTTT; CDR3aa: CASSQESRGVQPQHF
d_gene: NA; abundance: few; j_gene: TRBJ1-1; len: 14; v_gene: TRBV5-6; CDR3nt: TGTGCCAGCAGCTTTCAAAGTGAGTTCACTGAAGCTTTCTTT; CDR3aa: CASSFQSEFTEAFF
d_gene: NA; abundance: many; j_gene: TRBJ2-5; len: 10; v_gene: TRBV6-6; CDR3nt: TGTGCCAGCAGCCGGGAGACCCAGTACTTC; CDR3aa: CASSRETQYF
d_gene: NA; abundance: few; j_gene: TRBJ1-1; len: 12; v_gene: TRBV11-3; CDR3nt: TGTGCCAGCAGCTTAAAGGATACTGAAGCTTTCTTT; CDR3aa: CASSLKDTEAFF
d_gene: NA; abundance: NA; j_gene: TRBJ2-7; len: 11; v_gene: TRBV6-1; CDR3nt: TGTGCCAGCAGTGACTCCTACGAGCAGTACTTC; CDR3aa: CASSDSYEQYF
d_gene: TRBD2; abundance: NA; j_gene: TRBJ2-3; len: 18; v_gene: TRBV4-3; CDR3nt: TGCGCCAGCAGCCAAGATGGGGCTAGCGGGAGAGGGACAGATACGCAGTATTTT; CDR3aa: CASSQDGASGRGTDTQYF
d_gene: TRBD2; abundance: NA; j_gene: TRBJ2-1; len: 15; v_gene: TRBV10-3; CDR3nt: TGTGCCATCAGTGAGAGGCTAGCGGACGACAATGAGCAGTTCTTC; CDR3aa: CAISERLADDNEQFF
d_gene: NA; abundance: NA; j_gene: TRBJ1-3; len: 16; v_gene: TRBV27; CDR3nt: TGTGCCAGCAGTTTAAAGAAGGGCTACGCTGGAAACACCATATATTTT; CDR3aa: CASSLKKGYAGNTIYF
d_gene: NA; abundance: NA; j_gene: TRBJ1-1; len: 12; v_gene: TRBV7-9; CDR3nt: TGTGCCAGCAGCCCCCGGTTTGGGGAAGCTTTCTTT; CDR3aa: CASSPRFGEAFF
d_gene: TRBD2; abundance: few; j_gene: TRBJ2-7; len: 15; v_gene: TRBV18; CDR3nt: TGTGCCAGCTCACCAAAGGGAACTAGCGGTTACGAGCAGTACTTC; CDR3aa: CASSPKGTSGYEQYF
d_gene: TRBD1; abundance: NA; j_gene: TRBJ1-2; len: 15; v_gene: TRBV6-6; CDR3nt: TGTGCCAGCAGTTACCAAAGGACAGGAAACTATGGCTACACCTTC; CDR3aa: CASSYQRTGNYGYTF
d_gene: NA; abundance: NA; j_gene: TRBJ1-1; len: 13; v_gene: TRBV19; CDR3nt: TGTGCCAGTAGTATTAGGGTGAACACTGAAGCTTTCTTT; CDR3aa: CASSIRVNTEAFF
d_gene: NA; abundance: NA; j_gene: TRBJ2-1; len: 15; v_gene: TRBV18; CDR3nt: TGTGCCAGCTCACCCTCCCGAAACTCCTACAATGAGCAGTTCTTC; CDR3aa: CASSPSRNSYNEQFF
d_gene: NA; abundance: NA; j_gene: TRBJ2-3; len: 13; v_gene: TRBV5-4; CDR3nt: TGTGCCAGCAGCTTGCGGCGGACGGATACGCAGTATTTT; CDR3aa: CASSLRRTDTQYF
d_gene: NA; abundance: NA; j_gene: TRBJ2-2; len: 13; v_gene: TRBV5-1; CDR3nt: TGCGCCAGCAGCTTGACGAACACCGGGGAGCTGTTTTTT; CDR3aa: CASSLTNTGELFF
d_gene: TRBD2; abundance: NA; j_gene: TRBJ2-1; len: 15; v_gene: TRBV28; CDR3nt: TGTGCCAGCAGGACTAGCGGGAGCTCCTACAATGAGCAGTTCTTC; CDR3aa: CASRTSGSSYNEQFF
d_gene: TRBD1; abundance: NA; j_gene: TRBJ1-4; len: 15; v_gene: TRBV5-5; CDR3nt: TGTGCCAGCTGTCAGCCGGACAGGGGGAACGAAAAACTGTTTTTT; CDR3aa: CASCQPDRGNEKLFF
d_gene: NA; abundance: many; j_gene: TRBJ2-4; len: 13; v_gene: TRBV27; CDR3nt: TGTGCCAGCAGTTTATTGGGCAAAAACATTCAGTACTTC; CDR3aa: CASSLLGKNIQYF
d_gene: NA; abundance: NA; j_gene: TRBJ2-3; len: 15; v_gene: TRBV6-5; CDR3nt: TGTGCCAGCAGTTACTCATGGGGGAACTCAGATACGCAGTATTTT; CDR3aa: CASSYSWGNSDTQYF
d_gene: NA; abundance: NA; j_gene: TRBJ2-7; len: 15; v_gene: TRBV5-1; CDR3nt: TGCGCCAGCCGATTTTCCGGGGCACACTCCTACGAGCAGTACTTC; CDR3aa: CASRFSGAHSYEQYF
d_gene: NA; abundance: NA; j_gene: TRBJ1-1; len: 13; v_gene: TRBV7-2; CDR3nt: TGTGCCAGCAGCTTAGGGCTTGGCACTGAAGCTTTCTTT; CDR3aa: CASSLGLGTEAFF
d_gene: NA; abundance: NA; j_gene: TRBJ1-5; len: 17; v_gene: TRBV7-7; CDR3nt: TGTGCTAGCAGCCCTATTCGGACAGTCGTTACTGGGCAGCCCCAGCATTTT; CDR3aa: CASSPIRTVVTGQPQHF
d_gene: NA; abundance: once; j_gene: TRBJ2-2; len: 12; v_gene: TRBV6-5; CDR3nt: TGTGCCAGCAGCTTGGGAGCCGGGGAGCTGTTTTTT; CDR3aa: CASSLGAGELFF
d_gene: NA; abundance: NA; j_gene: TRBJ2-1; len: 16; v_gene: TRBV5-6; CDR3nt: TGTGCCAGCAGCTTGGAACGCGGGATCCCACACAATGAGCAGTTCTTC; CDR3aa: CASSLERGIPHNEQFF
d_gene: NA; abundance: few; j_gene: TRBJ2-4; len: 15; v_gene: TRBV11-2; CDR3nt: TGTGCCAGCAGCTTAGCCGATAGCAGTGGGAACATTCAGTACTTC; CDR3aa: CASSLADSSGNIQYF
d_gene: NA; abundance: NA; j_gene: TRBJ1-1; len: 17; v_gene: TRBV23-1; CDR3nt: TGCGCCAGCAGTCTTCATCTCGGGGCCAACCGATGGACTGAAGCTTTCTTT; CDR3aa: CASSLHLGANRWTEAFF